The 5 T cell receptor beta chains below come from one sample, sequenced in a study of spatial heterogeneity in lung cancer. TCRdb redid the calling of the 5' RACE reads with MiXCR, one entry per CDR3 protein. The table lists about 47,000 distinct CDR3 sequences, 7.4% of them singletons. Described time point: blood at routine non-recurrence follow-up after resection. Whole RNA, isolated from tumor, nontumor lung or frozen PBMC, was sequenced without prior sorting. The sequencing used PBMCs, collected at follow-up. The receptors come from a female donor with early-stage non-small cell lung cancer.

This rearrangement joins TRBV23-1 to TRBJ2-2; D gene uncertain. TRBV23-1 is an ORF for which the function is uncertain. Trimming left V 6 bases short and J 6 bases short, with 11 bases between. The CDR3 has 13 amino acids. In nucleotides, the CDR3 is TGCGCCAGCAGCCCTAAAGCCCCCGGGGAGCTGTTTTTT. This encodes CASSPKAPGELFF.

This clonotype appeared many times. The J gene is TRBJ1-4, the V gene TRBV28; D gene unclear. CDR3 size: 15 residues. Trimming stripped 3 bases from V and 2 bases from J, with 10 bases between. Germline V gene sequence: CDR1 MDHEN, CDR2 SYDVKM. The CDR3 nucleotides read TGTGCCAGCAGTTTGGCGGTGGGGACTAATGAAAAACTGTTTTTT. It codes for CASSLAVGTNEKLFF.

There are many counts of this clonotype. This sequence joins TRBV5-1 and TRBJ2-2; D gene uncertain. The V and J ends lost 1 base and 6 bases respectively, with 4 bases between them. Germline lookup yields CDR1 SGHRS and CDR2 YFSETQ. This CDR3 has 12 amino acids. The CDR3 sequence: CASSLTAGELFF. The CDR3 nucleotides read TGCGCCAGCAGCTTGACTGCCGGGGAGCTGTTTTTT.

The V and J genes are TRBV5-1 and TRBJ2-1, with 14 positions matching TRBD2. Germline-derived CDR1 and CDR2 are SGHRS and YFSETQ. V shed 6 bases and J 6 bases; nucleotides not matched to a gene: 2. CDR3 length: 14 amino acids. CDR3 loop: CASTGTSGGNEQFF. The CDR3 DNA follows: TGCGCCAGCACCGGGACTAGCGGGGGCAATGAGCAGTTCTTC. Combining the CDR3 with reference TRBV5-1 and TRBJ2-1 gives the whole variable domain KAGVTQTPRYLIKTRGQQVTLSCSPISGHRSVSWYQQTPGQGLQFLFEYFSETQRNKGNFPGRFSGRQFSNSRSEMNVSTLELGDSALYLCASTGTSGGNEQFFGPGTRLTVL.

This chain links TRBV28 with TRBJ2-7; TRBD1 aligns across 8 bases. CDR1 MDHEN and CDR2 SYDVKM come from the germline V gene. This CDR3 has 15 amino acids. The ends lost 4 bases at V and 6 bases at J; junction bases unmatched: 11. The CDR3 DNA follows: TGTGCCAGCAGTTCCGCCGGGACAGGTGTTTCCGAGCAGTACTTC. Protein product: CASSSAGTGVSEQYF. Full variable domain (rest looked up from reference TRBV28 and TRBJ2-7): DVKVTQSSRYLVKRTGEKVFLECVQDMDHENMFWYRQDPGLGLRLIYFSYDVKMKEKGDIPEGYSVSREKKERFSLILESASTNQTSMYLCASSSAGTGVSEQYFGPGTRLTVT.